What follows is one T cell receptor beta chain and its context. What antigen it recognizes has not been identified. A read error may account for a junction end that differs from germline. This sample is part of a study of regulatory and conventional T cells in breast cancer (dated by TCRdb to between 2014 and 2017). The CDR3 starts with the cysteine, ends with the phenylalanine, and has 17 residues. Of all the DNA, just the CDR3 is kept, 51 bases in frame from base 1. The germline V gene (reference sequence) sets CDR1 to DFQATT and CDR2 to SNEGSKA. To prepare the library, PCR was applied. Reads for this sample came from an Illumina MiSeq. TCRdb reworked the public reads: Q25 trimming with fastp, MiXCR clone assembly, productive beta chains retained. All rows with the same CDR3 protein become a single entry with the most common DNA and genes. The sample contains more than 15,000 distinct CDR3 sequences, around 30% of them found a single time. The leading ten clones occupy around 1.5% of the sample.

Sequencing used conventional T cells from blood. The chain uses TRBV20-1 and TRBJ1-2, with 8 middle bases fitting TRBD1. The sequence came from a female donor in good health. The CDR3 loop reads CSASPQKPGQVYYGYIF. The DNA is TGCAGTGCTAGCCCACAGAAACCGGGACAGGTTTACTATGGCTACATCTTC.